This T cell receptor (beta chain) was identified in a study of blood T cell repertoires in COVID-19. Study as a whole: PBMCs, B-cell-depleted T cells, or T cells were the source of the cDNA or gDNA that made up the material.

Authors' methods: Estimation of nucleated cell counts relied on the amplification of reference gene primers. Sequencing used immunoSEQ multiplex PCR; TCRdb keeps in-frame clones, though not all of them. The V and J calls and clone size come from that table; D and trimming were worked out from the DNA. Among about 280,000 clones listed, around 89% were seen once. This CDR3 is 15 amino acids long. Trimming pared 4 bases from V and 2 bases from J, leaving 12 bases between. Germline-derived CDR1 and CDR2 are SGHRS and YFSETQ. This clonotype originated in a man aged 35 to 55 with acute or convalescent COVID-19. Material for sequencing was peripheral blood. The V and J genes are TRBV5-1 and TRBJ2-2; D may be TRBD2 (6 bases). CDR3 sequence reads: CASSVTRTNTGELFF. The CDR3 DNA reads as TGCGCCAGCAGCGTGACTAGAACCAACACCGGGGAGCTGTTTTTT.